Included here is one T cell receptor (beta chain) sequence, with context. As yet, its antigen is unknown. The V gene lost 0 bases and the J gene lost 0 bases, with 13 bases spanning the gap. The CDR3 has 17 amino acids. Germline CDR1 SGHNT, CDR2 YYREEE (reference sequence). This record belongs to a study of cytomegalovirus exposure and HLA in healthy donors. Study information: As an earlier analysis found, 150 million to 200 million T cells yielded fewer than 130 million unique TCR beta sequences. Study-wide results and limits: A missense DCLRE1C variant was associated with V- and J-gene trimming of TCR beta chains in a later analysis, and an independent cohort replicated the association. The study designated over 150 TCR beta chains cytomegalovirus-associated.

PCR was performed using 60 Vbeta and 13 Jbeta primers. Only in-frame clones appear in the TCRdb table, and some are missing; sequencing was by immunoSEQ multiplex PCR. The sample has about 90,000 clones, approximately 71% seen once. This TCR derives from a woman aged 18-30 years in good health and CMV-seropositive. The sequenced sample was PBMCs. V gene TRBV5-4 combines with J gene TRBJ2-1; D is undetermined. DNA of the CDR3: TGTGCCAGCAGCTTGGCCGTTGCTGCGGACTCCTACAATGAGCAGTTCTTC. It specifies CASSLAVAADSYNEQFF.